Included here is one T cell receptor beta chain sequence, with context. The antigen remains undetermined. Time point noted: patch test 2, 6 weeks after DPC sensitization. Treatment indicated: therapeutic diphenylcyclopropenone sensitization with weekly scalp DPC. CDR1 is SQVTM, CDR2 ANQGSEA, per germline. CDR3 size: 13 residues. The V end lost 2 bases, the J end lost 7 bases, and 14 bases lay between the germline ends. The data derive from a study of human T cells and chemical hapten exposure. MiXCR was run by TCRdb on the RACE reads, yielding one entry per CDR3 protein. The sample lists about 54,000 distinct CDR3 sequences, about a tenth occurring once. General study results and limits: The number of TCRs above 1 in 1000 frequency did not change after DPC sensitization.

The chain couples TRBV29-1 to TRBJ1-1; D unresolved. The receptor comes from a woman aged 50 to 60 with alopecia areata. Some clones in this sample may be carry-over from other donors' samples. The specimen was whole blood, collected in connection with sensitization to the hapten diphenylcyclopropenone (DPC). CDR3 sequence reads: CSVEPRSGFEAFF. CDR3 nucleotide sequence: TGCAGCGTTGAACCTCGGTCCGGGTTTGAAGCTTTCTTT.